Given below is one T cell receptor beta chain in context. Trimming pared 6 bases from V and 0 bases from J, leaving 15 bases between. The CDR3 contains 16 residues. Germline assignment: CDR1 SNHLY and CDR2 FYNNEI. TCRdb's table, derived via immunoSEQ multiplex PCR, lists solely in-frame clones and lacks some. In the table there are 150,000 or so clones, 80% to 90% of which are singletons. This record belongs to a study of T cell responses to AZD1222 COVID-19 vaccine. The sequencing here drew on peripheral blood, taken on day 0 of AZD1222 vaccination. The sequence was collected from an adult in good health. The genes are TRBV2 and TRBJ2-1, with D maybe TRBD1 (6 bases). CDR3 in DNA: TGTGCCAGCAGAGACATCGACAGGAACTCCTACAATGAGCAGTTCTTC. Residues: CASRDIDRNSYNEQFF. Drawing the rest from reference TRBV2 and TRBJ2-1, the complete variable domain is EPEVTQTPSHQVTQMGQEVILRCVPISNHLYFYWYRQILGQKVEFLVSFYNNEISEKSEIFDDQFSVERPDGSNFTLKIRSTKLEDSAMYFCASRDIDRNSYNEQFFGPGTRLTVL.